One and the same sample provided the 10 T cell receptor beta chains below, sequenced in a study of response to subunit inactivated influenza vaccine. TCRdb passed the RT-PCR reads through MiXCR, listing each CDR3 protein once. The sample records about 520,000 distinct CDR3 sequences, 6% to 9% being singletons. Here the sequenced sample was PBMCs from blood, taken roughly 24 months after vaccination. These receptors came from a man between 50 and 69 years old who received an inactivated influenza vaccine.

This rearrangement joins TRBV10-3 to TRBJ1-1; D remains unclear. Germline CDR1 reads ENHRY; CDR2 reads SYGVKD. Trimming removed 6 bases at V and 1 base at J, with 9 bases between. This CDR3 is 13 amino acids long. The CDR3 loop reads CAIRVRQNTEAFF. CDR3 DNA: TGTGCCATCAGGGTCCGGCAGAACACTGAAGCTTTCTTT.

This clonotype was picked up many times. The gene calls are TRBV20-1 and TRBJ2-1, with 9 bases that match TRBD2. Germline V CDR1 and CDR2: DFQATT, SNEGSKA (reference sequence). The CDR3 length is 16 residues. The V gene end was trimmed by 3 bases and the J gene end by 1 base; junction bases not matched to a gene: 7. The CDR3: CSASGGGAGSYNEQFF. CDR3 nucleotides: TGCAGTGCTAGTGGCGGGGGGGCCGGTTCCTACAATGAGCAGTTCTTC.

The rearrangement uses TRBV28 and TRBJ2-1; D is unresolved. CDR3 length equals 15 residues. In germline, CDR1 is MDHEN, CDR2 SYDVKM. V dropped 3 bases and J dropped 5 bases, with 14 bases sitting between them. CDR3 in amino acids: CASSFGSIGNNEQFF. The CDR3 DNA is TGTGCCAGCAGTTTCGGGTCAATAGGCAACAATGAGCAGTTCTTC. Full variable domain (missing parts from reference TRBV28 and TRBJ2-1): DVKVTQSSRYLVKRTGEKVFLECVQDMDHENMFWYRQDPGLGLRLIYFSYDVKMKEKGDIPEGYSVSREKKERFSLILESASTNQTSMYLCASSFGSIGNNEQFFGPGTRLTVL.

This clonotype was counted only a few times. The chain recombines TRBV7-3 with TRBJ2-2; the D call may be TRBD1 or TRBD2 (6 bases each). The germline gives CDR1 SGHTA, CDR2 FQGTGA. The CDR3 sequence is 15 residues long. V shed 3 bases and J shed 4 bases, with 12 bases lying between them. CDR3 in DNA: TGTGCCAGCAGCTTCCTAGGGGGGCGCACCGGGGAGCTGTTTTTT. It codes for CASSFLGGRTGELFF.

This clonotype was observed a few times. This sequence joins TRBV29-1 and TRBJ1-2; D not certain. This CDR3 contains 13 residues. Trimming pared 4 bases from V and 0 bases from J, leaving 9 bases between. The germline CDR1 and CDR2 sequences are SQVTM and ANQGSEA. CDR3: CSVAGVANYGYTF. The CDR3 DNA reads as TGCAGCGTTGCCGGGGTGGCTAACTATGGCTACACCTTC. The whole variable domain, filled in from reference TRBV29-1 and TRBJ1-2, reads SAVISQKPSRDICQRGTSLTIQCQVDSQVTMMFWYRQQPGQSLTLIATANQGSEATYESGFVIDKFPISRPNLTFSTLTVSNMSPEDSSIYLCSVAGVANYGYTFGSGTRLTVV.

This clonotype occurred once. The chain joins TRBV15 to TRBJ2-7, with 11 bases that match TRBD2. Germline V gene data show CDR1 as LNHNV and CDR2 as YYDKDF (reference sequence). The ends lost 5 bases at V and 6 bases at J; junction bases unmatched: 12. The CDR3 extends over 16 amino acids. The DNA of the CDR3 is TGTGCCACCAGCCCCCGAGGTGGGCTAGCGGGAGGCGAGCAGTACTTC. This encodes CATSPRGGLAGGEQYF.

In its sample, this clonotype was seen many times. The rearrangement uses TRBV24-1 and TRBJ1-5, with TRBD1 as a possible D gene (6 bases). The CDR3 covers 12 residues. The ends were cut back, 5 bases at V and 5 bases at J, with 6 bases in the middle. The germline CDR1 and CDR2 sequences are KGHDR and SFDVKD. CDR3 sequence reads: CATSAGDQPQHF. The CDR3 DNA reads TGTGCCACCAGTGCAGGGGATCAGCCCCAGCATTTT.

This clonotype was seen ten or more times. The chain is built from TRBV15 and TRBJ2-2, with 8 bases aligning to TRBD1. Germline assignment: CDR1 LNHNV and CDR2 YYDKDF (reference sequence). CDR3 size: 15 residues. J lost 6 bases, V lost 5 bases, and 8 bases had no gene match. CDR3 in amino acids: CATSLRQGRAGELFF. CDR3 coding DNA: TGTGCCACCAGCTTAAGACAGGGGCGCGCCGGGGAGCTGTTTTTT.

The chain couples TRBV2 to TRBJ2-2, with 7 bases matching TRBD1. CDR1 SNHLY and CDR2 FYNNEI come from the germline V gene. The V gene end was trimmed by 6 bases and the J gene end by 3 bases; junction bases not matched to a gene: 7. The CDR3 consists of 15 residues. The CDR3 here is CASSFDRADTGELFF. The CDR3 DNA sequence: TGTGCCAGCAGCTTCGACAGGGCGGACACCGGGGAGCTGTTTTTT.

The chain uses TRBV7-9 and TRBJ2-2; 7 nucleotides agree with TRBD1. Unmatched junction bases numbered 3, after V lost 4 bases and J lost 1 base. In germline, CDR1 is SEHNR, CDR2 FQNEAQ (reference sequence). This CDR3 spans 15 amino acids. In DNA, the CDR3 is TGTGCCAGCAGCTCACACAGGGGGAACACCGGGGAGCTGTTTTTT. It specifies CASSSHRGNTGELFF. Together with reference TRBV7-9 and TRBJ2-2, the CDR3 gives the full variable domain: DTGVSQNPRHKITKRGQNVTFRCDPISEHNRLYWYRQTLGQGPEFLTYFQNEAQLEKSRLLSDRFSAERPKGSFSTLEIQRTEQGDSAMYLCASSSHRGNTGELFFGEGSRLTVL.